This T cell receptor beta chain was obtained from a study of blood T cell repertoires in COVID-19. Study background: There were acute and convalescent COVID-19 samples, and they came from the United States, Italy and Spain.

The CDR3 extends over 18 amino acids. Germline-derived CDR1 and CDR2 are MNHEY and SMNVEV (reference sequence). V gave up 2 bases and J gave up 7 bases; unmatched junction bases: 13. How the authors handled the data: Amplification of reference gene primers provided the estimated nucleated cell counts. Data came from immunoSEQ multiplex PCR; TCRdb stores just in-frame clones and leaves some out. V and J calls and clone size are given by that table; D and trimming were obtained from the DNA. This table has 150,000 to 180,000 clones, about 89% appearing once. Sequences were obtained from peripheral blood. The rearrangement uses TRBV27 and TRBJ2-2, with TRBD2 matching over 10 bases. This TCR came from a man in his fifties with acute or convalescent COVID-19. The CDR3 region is CASSLEWASGGAGGELFF. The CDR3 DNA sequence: TGTGCCAGCAGTTTAGAGTGGGCTAGCGGGGGCGCGGGCGGGGAGCTGTTTTTT.